This T cell receptor (beta chain) is drawn from a study of cytomegalovirus exposure and HLA in healthy donors (dated by TCRdb to 2015 to 2018). With regard to the full study: According to an earlier analysis of 550 to 700 of the donors, some 180 million T cells yielded some 110 million unique TCR beta sequences and about 300 Gb of sequence data. All discovery cohort repertoires had been generated on a single sequencing platform. Around 330 gigabases of sequencing data and 70 million to 95 million unique TCR sequences made up an early release that covered 500 to 700 HLA-typed donors. An earlier analysis of around 580 of the donors used high-throughput TCR beta sequencing to judge whether each TCR beta V gene segment behaved as functional or pseudogenic. Using immunosequencing, the study profiled T cell repertoires from 666 subjects and related those repertoires to cytomegalovirus serostatus. Donor age, sex, ethnicity and CMV serostatus were compiled together with the repertoire data. Among the roughly 400 genotyped donors, more than 70% belonged to the genetic ancestry cluster associated with self-reported Caucasian donors. The study aimed to test whether cataloging public T cell receptors could reveal signatures of past pathogen exposure. The study combined high-throughput TCR immunosequencing, statistical association of individual TCRs with disease status, and machine learning to predict cytomegalovirus infection status. In the later analysis, no new phenotypic data were used to find candidate immune exposures; instead, reliance was placed on TCR beta sequences and their occurrence across donors. Genome-wide SNP genotypes for about three fifths of the roughly 670 donors were used in a later genetic analysis, which treated that subset as a discovery cohort. Roughly 5 DR-DQ haplotypes were handled as single units for association and clustering, since linkage in the cohort was strong. Both class I and class II loci were covered by HLA typing, at four-digit resolution. In a later analysis, previously published TCR beta repertoires from about 640 donors were re-analyzed and high-resolution HLA genotyping was added so that TCR occurrence patterns could be studied. In addition to the first cohort of roughly 700 subjects, a separate validation cohort of 130 or so different subjects was used. Across some 400 genotyped donors of the cohort, an average of approximately 240,000 unique TCR beta nucleotide sequences per donor were sequenced, and roughly a sixth of those sequences were non-productive. The number of typed donors differed by locus: about 629-640 for A, B, C, DRB1 and DQB1; some 500 for DQA1; some 590 for DPA1; and around 470 for DPB1. Study-wide conclusions, independent of this receptor: Assigning TCR associations to individual alleles was difficult when HLA alleles, especially DR and DQ, strongly co-occurred. In a later analysis, TCR association rates were found to vary across HLA loci, with the most associated TCRs seen for DRB1 alleles and the fewest for HLA-C alleles. A group of highly shared sequence variants was considered likely to be a technical artifact of the sequencing pipeline. The only immune exposure information available for the cohort was CMV serostatus. In a later analysis, most CMV-associated TCR beta chains were found to appear HLA-restricted, with HLA associations seemingly driven largely by CMV exposure. Specific HLA alleles were associated with about 17,000 TCR beta sequences at a false discovery rate of 0.05 in a later analysis. The presence/absence analyses assumed that sequencing depth was roughly uniform across donors, and that assumption may not be true. Some IMGT-functional V segments, including TRBV6-2 and TRBV6-3, could not be distinguished by the 87-base-pair reads and were therefore excluded. A further reported finding was that TCR beta sequences accurately predicted the HLA-A and HLA-B alleles for most subjects in the first cohort. A later analysis reported that several top co-occurrence clusters appeared linked to parvovirus B19, influenza, CMV and Epstein-Barr virus. V-gene and J-gene trimming of TCR beta chains was associated with a missense DCLRE1C variant in a later genetic analysis, and the association was replicated in an independent cohort. The classifier was reported to diagnose cytomegalovirus status with high specificity and sensitivity in both the original cohort and the validation cohort. Roughly 17 rarely observed V segments, including chromosome 9 orphons, were excluded from the earlier analysis of almost 600 of the donors because counts were too low. A later analysis found that HLA-associated TCR beta chains were more clonally expanded and had lower generation probabilities than equally common non-associated chains. Linkage disequilibrium might explain the correlated functional status among segregating V segments, but an unknown experimental factor could not be excluded. In an earlier analysis of around 600 of the donors, most TCR beta V segments appeared in productive rearrangements about 90% or about 30% of the time, broadly matching IMGT annotations. Across donors, most TCR sequences were observed very rarely, whereas some public TCRs were present in many individuals. This cohort had only TCR beta chains sequenced, and the lack of alpha or paired-chain data limited which features could be detected. A later genetic analysis reported fewer N-insertions in productive TCRs among donors in an Asian-associated ancestry cluster than the roughly 700-donor mean. In vitro tests confirmed that three of the cytomegalovirus-associated TCR beta chains recognize cytomegalovirus antigens. It was suggested by the authors that the approach could potentially be generalized to other disease states and immunological phenotypes. Because HLA typing was unavailable for some donors at each locus, only the typed subset was used in association tests. In the study, 150 to 200 TCR beta chains were listed as associated with cytomegalovirus.

V ends up 1 base short and J 6 bases short, with an unmatched junction base count of 8. The CDR3 has 15 amino acids, counting the end cysteine and phenylalanine. Of all the DNA, just the CDR3 is kept, 45 bases in frame from base 1. Via the germline V gene (reference sequence), CDR1 is SEHNR and CDR2 FQNEAQ. As concerns this clone: Its antigen is unknown. Base-call qualities are not available, and no considerably larger clone is one nucleotide away.

In total, approximately 700 healthy bone marrow donors made up the cohort. At the time of sampling, all cohort members were nominally healthy, though unrecorded immune exposures were likely present. The donor was CMV seronegative and belonged to the group of over 300 seronegative cohort members. Every donor gave a peripheral blood sample, and the peripheral blood mononuclear cells from that sample were used for TCR beta sequencing. The Qiagen DNeasy Blood Extraction Kit was used to extract genomic DNA from the blood cell samples. Library preparation was by the immunoSEQ multiplex PCR assay. For the multiplex PCR, a mixture combining 60 forward primers for TCR Vbeta segments and 13 reverse primers for TCR Jbeta segments was used. Amplification of the CDR3 region of rearranged TCR beta genes was performed with a multiplex PCR assay on genomic DNA. The Illumina HiSeq System was used to sequence the amplified TCR beta libraries as 87-base-pair reads. Per the original workflow: A later analysis counted tens of millions of unique TCR beta chains across the 650 to 800 repertoires, and about 10 million of these chains were shared by at least two donors. To remove PCR and sequencing errors, raw reads were error-corrected and collapsed into unique sequences using a nearest-neighbor algorithm that merged closely related sequences. V, D and J gene segments were assigned by aligning CDR3 sequences to IMGT reference sequences. Each retained sequence needed at least a six-nucleotide match to both a V gene segment and a J gene segment. A rearrangement was called productive if the CDR3 had no stop codons and remained in frame with V and J, and every other rearrangement was called non-productive. Following IMGT convention, CDR3 was defined as the stretch from the second conserved V-encoded cysteine to the conserved J-encoded phenylalanine. The earlier analysis of approximately 500 of the donors excluded sequences that lacked an unambiguous match to a single V gene segment. An earlier analysis of 587 of the donors called V segments functional above 56.7% productive rearrangements and segregating when the between-donor standard deviation exceeded 5%. A statistical classification framework was built for diagnosing cytomegalovirus status from the catalog of TCR beta chain sequences. A later analysis assigned V and J genes by comparing TCR nucleotide sequences with IMGT/GENE-DB human TR gene sequences. The TCRdist pipeline was used in a later analysis to assign CDR3 sequences and most-parsimonious VDJ recombination scenarios. A later analysis defined each TCR beta chain by its CDR3 amino acid sequence plus V-gene family, and excluded reads lacking a unique V-gene family. In a later analysis, around 650 highly shared, low-generation-probability nucleotide sequences were removed to address suspected cross-contamination and a sequencing artifact. A later analysis calculated a clonal expansion index for each public chain from normalized within-repertoire ranks of inferred template counts. A later analysis computed generation probabilities with a VDJ recombination model fitted to out-of-frame rearrangements, and checked the results against IGoR. In a later analysis, TCR-TCR, TCR-HLA and TCR-CMV co-occurrence was scored with hypergeometric tests, and a repertoire-size bias correction was applied to TCR pairs. In a later analysis, false discovery rates were estimated by permuting HLA or CMV assignments 20 times. In a later analysis, co-occurring TCRs were grouped with DBSCAN, and TCRdist sequence similarity was added when clustering was performed within HLA-allele-positive subsets. Repertoires with fewer than 30,000 or more than 120,000 public chains were left out of co-occurrence clustering, as were a few repertoires with anomalous nucleotide sharing. TCRdb carries this immuneACCESS record with in-frame sequences only. Its versions omit some clonotypes, under half of them owing to an unresolved V gene in the studies checked, with the rest unexplained. D and trimming come from the DNA, and the V and J calls and clone size come from that table. The sample table contains roughly 230,000 clones; only one count was recorded for about 85% of them. The ten largest make up about 0.25% of the sample.

This receptor was obtained from a girl under 10 years old in good health and CMV-seronegative. The chain joins TRBV7-9 to TRBJ2-7, and 8 junctional nucleotides match TRBD1. The source material was PBMCs. The CDR3 in this case is CASSLVGQGGFEQYF. The base sequence is TGTGCCAGCAGCTTAGTCGGACAGGGAGGATTCGAGCAGTACTTC.